This paragraph reports one T cell receptor (beta chain). The data were obtained in a study of T cell changes during pregnancy in multiple sclerosis. Clones were read by immunoSEQ multiplex PCR, and TCRdb kept only the in-frame ones, dropping some. The table shows around 95,000 clones, with 94% occurring only once. The source of this sequence is a female donor in good health, enrolled as a control in a pregnancy study. Sequencing was performed on peripheral blood, taken after pregnancy.

DNA of the CDR3: TGCGCCAGCAGCTTGGTCCCGTCGAACTATGGCTACACCTTC. This translates into CASSLVPSNYGYTF. The chain recombines TRBV5-1 with TRBJ1-2; no reliable D call. Trimming left V 0 bases short and J 2 bases short, with 8 bases between. This CDR3 has 14 amino acids. Per the germline V gene, CDR1 is SGHRS and CDR2 is YFSETQ.